This T cell receptor (beta chain) was profiled in a study of blood T cell repertoires in COVID-19. This CDR3 region has 13 residues. The junction had 5 bases not matched to a gene; V was cut back by 6 bases and J by 7 bases. TCRdb's copy holds only in-frame clones and misses some; the assay was immunoSEQ multiplex PCR. The sample lists hundreds of thousands of clones, 88% occurring once. The sequencing input was PBMCs or T cells enriched from blood (not recorded which). The chain combines TRBV12-3 or TRBV12-4 with TRBJ2-1; TRBD1 agrees at 8 bases. This TCR came from a woman aged 40 to 55 with acute COVID-19. The DNA for the CDR3 is TGTGCCAGCAGGACAGGGGAGCGAAATGAGCAGTTCTTC. This codes for CASRTGERNEQFF.